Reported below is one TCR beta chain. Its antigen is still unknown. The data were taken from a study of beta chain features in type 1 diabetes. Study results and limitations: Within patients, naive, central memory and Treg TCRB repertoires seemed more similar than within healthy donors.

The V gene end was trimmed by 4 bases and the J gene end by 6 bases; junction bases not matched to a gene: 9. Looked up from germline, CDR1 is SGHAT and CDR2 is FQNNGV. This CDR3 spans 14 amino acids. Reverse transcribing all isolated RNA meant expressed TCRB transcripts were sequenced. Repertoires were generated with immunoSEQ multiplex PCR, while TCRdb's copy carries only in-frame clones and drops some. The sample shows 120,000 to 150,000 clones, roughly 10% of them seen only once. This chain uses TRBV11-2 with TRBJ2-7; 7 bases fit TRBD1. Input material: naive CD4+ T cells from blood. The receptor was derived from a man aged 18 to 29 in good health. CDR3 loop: CASSYERQGTEQYF. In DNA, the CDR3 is TGTGCCAGCAGCTACGAAAGACAGGGTACCGAGCAGTACTTC.